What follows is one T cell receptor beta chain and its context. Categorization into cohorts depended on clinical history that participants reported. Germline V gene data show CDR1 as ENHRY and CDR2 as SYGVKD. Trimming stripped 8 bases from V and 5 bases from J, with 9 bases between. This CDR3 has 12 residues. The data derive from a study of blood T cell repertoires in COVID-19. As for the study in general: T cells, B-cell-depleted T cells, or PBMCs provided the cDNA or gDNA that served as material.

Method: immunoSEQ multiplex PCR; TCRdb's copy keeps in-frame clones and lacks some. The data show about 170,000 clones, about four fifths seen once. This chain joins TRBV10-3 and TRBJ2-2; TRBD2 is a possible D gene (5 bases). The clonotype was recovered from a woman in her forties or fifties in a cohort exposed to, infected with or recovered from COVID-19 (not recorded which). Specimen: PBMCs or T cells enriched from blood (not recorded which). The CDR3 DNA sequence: TGTGCCATCCGGGATACAACCGGGGAGCTGTTTTTT. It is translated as CAIRDTTGELFF.